The 25 T cell receptor beta chains given below trace back to one sample, sequenced in a study of OX40 agonist ivuxolimab in advanced cancers. The table came from immunoSEQ multiplex PCR; TCRdb's copy has only in-frame clones and leaves some out. The sample carries about 100,000 clones, 89% recorded once. The material was CD4+ or CD8+ T cells sorted from blood, obtained in a trial of the OX40 agonist ivuxolimab. These receptors came from an adult with an advanced solid tumor such as melanoma, head and neck, liver or kidney cancer.

This sequence joins TRBV18 and TRBJ2-7; tentative D call: TRBD2 (6 bases). Germline CDR1 is KGHSH and CDR2 is LQKENI. The V and J ends lost 0 bases and 3 bases respectively, with 12 bases between them. The CDR3 runs 15 residues. CDR3 residues: CASSPPMTRVYEQYF. The DNA for the CDR3 is TGTGCCAGCTCACCACCGATGACTAGGGTCTACGAGCAGTACTTC.

The chain joins TRBV18 to TRBJ1-3; D gene uncertain. This CDR3 comprises 15 residues. The V end was cut by 2 bases, the J end by 0 bases, with 8 bases between. Germline CDR1 reads KGHSH; CDR2 reads LQKENI. CDR3 coding DNA: TGTGCCAGCTCACCAATGGCTACCTCTGGAAACACCATATATTTT. Translating it yields CASSPMATSGNTIYF.

V is TRBV19 and J is TRBJ2-1, with D perhaps TRBD2 (6 bases). The CDR3 is 11 residues long. Between the trimmed V and J ends, which lost 7 bases and 10 bases, there was a span of 11 bases. The germline CDR1 and CDR2 sequences are LNHDA and SQIVND (reference sequence). The CDR3 DNA follows: TGTGCCAGTAATAGGGCGGGAGAGCAGTTCTTC. Translation: CASNRAGEQFF.

The J gene is TRBJ2-3, the V gene TRBV9; D is perhaps TRBD1 (6 bases). The CDR3 is 15 amino acids. The V gene's germline CDR1 is SGDLS and CDR2 YYNGEE. Between the trimmed V and J ends, which lost 3 bases and 2 bases, there was a span of 13 bases. CDR3: CASSGQAPDTDTQYF. DNA for the CDR3: TGTGCCAGCAGCGGACAGGCCCCTGACACAGATACGCAGTATTTT.

The rearrangement uses TRBV5-6 and TRBJ2-3; D not certain. Trimming stripped 4 bases from V and 2 bases from J, with 11 bases between. Germline lookup yields CDR1 SGHDT and CDR2 YYEEEE. CDR3 length: 14 amino acids. CDR3: CASSVASHTDTQYF. The CDR3 region has the DNA TGTGCCAGCAGCGTGGCCTCCCACACAGATACGCAGTATTTT.

DNA for the CDR3: TGCGCCAGCAGCTCAGAAGCGGGAGTCGGAGATACGCAGTATTTT. It is translated as CASSSEAGVGDTQYF. The V call is TRBV5-1, the J call TRBJ2-3; 8 bases match TRBD2. The ends lost 3 bases at V and 5 bases at J; junction bases unmatched: 8. Germline V gene data show CDR1 as SGHRS and CDR2 as YFSETQ. CDR3 size: 15 residues. The whole variable domain, remainder taken from reference TRBV5-1 and TRBJ2-3, is KAGVTQTPRYLIKTRGQQVTLSCSPISGHRSVSWYQQTPGQGLQFLFEYFSETQRNKGNFPGRFSGRQFSNSRSEMNVSTLELGDSALYLCASSSEAGVGDTQYFGPGTRLTVL.

This chain connects TRBV6-5 to TRBJ1-4; D call uncertain. The CDR3 covers 14 residues. CDR1 and CDR2 (germline): MNHEY, SVGAGI. V was pared by 8 bases and J by 8 bases, with 18 bases between. CDR3 in amino acids: CASAPLESPEKLFF. DNA for the CDR3: TGTGCCAGCGCCCCACTTGAGAGCCCCGAAAAACTGTTTTTT.

The CDR3 DNA follows: TGTGCCTGGAGGTTGAAGGGGGCGAACTCCTACGAGCAGTACTTC. Translated: CAWRLKGANSYEQYF. This chain connects TRBV30 to TRBJ2-7; 7 nucleotides agree with TRBD1. Looked up from germline, CDR1 is GTSNPN and CDR2 is SVGIG (reference sequence). This CDR3 region has 15 residues. V was pared by 3 bases and J by 0 bases, with 8 bases of the junction left unmatched.

The V gene is TRBV5-1, the J gene TRBJ2-3; D uncertain. The CDR3 consists of 15 residues. CDR1 and CDR2 from the germline V gene are SGHRS and YFSETQ. The germline V and J ends were trimmed by 3 bases and 3 bases, with 14 bases remaining between them. The CDR3 coding sequence is TGCGCCAGCAGCTCCGCCGGTGCTCATACAGATACGCAGTATTTT. Its translation is CASSSAGAHTDTQYF.

The V call is TRBV6-5, the J call TRBJ1-4; D may be TRBD1 (5 bases). Germline V gene sequence: CDR1 MNHEY, CDR2 SVGAGI. The CDR3 runs to 13 residues. V was clipped by 5 bases and J by 7 bases, with 11 bases between them. CDR3 loop: CASSRGLGEKLFF. In nucleotides, the CDR3 is TGTGCCAGCAGTCGGGGACTGGGTGAAAAACTGTTTTTT.

The V gene is TRBV5-1, the J gene TRBJ1-5; D is unclear. The V gene lost 0 bases and the J gene lost 7 bases, with 8 bases spanning the gap. The CDR3 length is 13 residues. Germline loops: CDR1 SGHRS, CDR2 YFSETQ. The DNA of the CDR3 is TGCGCCAGCAGCTTGGTAATAGGGCAGCCCCAGCATTTT. Its translation is CASSLVIGQPQHF.

The rearrangement joins TRBV6-5 to TRBJ1-6, with 7 bases identical to TRBD1. With 8 bases clipped from V and 5 bases from J, the junction kept 6 bases outside the gene matches. CDR3 length: 14 amino acids. Germline values: CDR1 MNHEY, CDR2 SVGAGI. CDR3 sequence: CASRRDSNNSPLHF. The CDR3 DNA reads TGTGCCAGCCGACGGGACAGCAATAATTCACCCCTCCACTTT.

V usage is TRBV4-1 and J usage is TRBJ2-3; D is unresolved. Looked up from germline, CDR1 is MGHRA and CDR2 is YSYEKL. This CDR3 is 14 amino acids long. V gave up 0 bases and J gave up 1 base, with 5 bases separating them. The CDR3 DNA sequence: TGCGCCAGCAGCCAAGAACGCGGCACAGATACGCAGTATTTT. Its translation is CASSQERGTDTQYF.

The rearrangement uses TRBV5-1 and TRBJ1-6; 7 bases map to TRBD1. Germline V lookup: CDR1 SGHRS, CDR2 YFSETQ. This CDR3 is 15 amino acids long. V shed 0 bases, J shed 8 bases, and the junction held 5 bases outside the gene matches. DNA for the CDR3: TGCGCCAGCAGCTTGGTAGGGGGCGGTTATTCACCCCTCCACTTT. This codes for CASSLVGGGYSPLHF.

CDR3 protein: CASSRLLAGGFNEQFF. The CDR3 DNA reads as TGCGCCAGCAGCAGATTACTAGCGGGGGGGTTCAATGAGCAGTTCTTC. The J gene is TRBJ2-1, the V gene TRBV5-1, with 13 bases that match TRBD2. Germline assignment: CDR1 SGHRS and CDR2 YFSETQ. The V segment lost 4 bases and the J segment 6 bases; nucleotides outside the gene matches: 7. CDR3 length: 16 amino acids.

The rearrangement uses TRBV2 and TRBJ1-5; no definite D call. The germline CDR1 and CDR2 sequences are SNHLY and FYNNEI. This CDR3 is 13 amino acids long. The V gene lost 5 bases and the J gene lost 0 bases, with 5 bases spanning the gap. The CDR3 region is CASSPDSNQPQHF. Written as DNA, the CDR3 is TGTGCCAGCAGTCCGGATAGCAATCAGCCCCAGCATTTT.

The chain recombines TRBV5-4 with TRBJ2-5; D perhaps matches TRBD1 (5 bases). This CDR3 contains 13 residues. Trimming removed 0 bases from V and 4 bases from J, with 7 bases in between. Germline CDR1 reads SGHNT; CDR2 reads YYREEE (reference sequence). As DNA, the CDR3 is TGTGCCAGCAGCTTGGGGCAGGGAGAGACCCAGTACTTC. Translating gives CASSLGQGETQYF.

The chain recombines TRBV30 with TRBJ2-5; 10 bases are a match to TRBD2. CDR1 is GTSNPN, CDR2 SVGIG, per germline (reference sequence). The V gene end was trimmed by 0 bases and the J gene end by 4 bases; junction bases not matched to a gene: 2. The CDR3 totals 14 residues. CDR3 loop: CAWSVASGRETQYF. For the CDR3, the DNA is TGTGCCTGGAGTGTAGCTAGCGGGAGAGAGACCCAGTACTTC.

A few counts support this clone. The V and J genes are TRBV9 and TRBJ1-2; no firm D call. There are 13 residues in the CDR3. Trimming cost V 0 bases and J 8 bases, with 11 bases left between them. Germline V gene lookup returns CDR1 SGDLS and CDR2 YYNGEE. The CDR3 reads CASSVATADGYTF. The CDR3 bases are TGTGCCAGCAGCGTAGCTACAGCTGACGGCTACACCTTC.

V gene TRBV7-2 combines with J gene TRBJ2-4; TRBD2 matches 9 bases. This CDR3 is built from 14 residues. Germline CDR1 SGHTA, CDR2 FQGNSA. V shed 1 base, J shed 7 bases, and the junction held 2 bases outside the gene matches. The CDR3, as DNA: TGTGCCAGCAGCTTAGTTGCGGGGGGGAACATTCAGTACTTC. Translation: CASSLVAGGNIQYF. Variable domain in full (rest from reference TRBV7-2 and TRBJ2-4): GAGVSQSPSNKVTEKGKDVELRCDPISGHTALYWYRQSLGQGLEFLIYFQGNSAPDKSGLPSDRFSAERTGGSVSTLTIQRTQQEDSAVYLCASSLVAGGNIQYFGAGTRLSVL.

The chain links TRBV29-1 to TRBJ1-2; D unresolved. This CDR3 has 15 amino acids. Looked up from germline, CDR1 is SQVTM and CDR2 is ANQGSEA. Trimming cost V 0 bases and J 9 bases, with 20 bases left between them. Written as DNA, the CDR3 is TGCAGCGTTGAAGAATGGATAAAAGGAGGATCACGCTACACCTTC. Its protein is CSVEEWIKGGSRYTF.

This rearrangement joins TRBV6-6 to TRBJ1-1; D perhaps matches TRBD1 (5 bases). V was clipped by 3 bases and J by 5 bases, with 10 bases between them. This CDR3 is built from 13 residues. Germline CDR1 MNHNY, CDR2 SVGAGI (reference sequence). The DNA for the CDR3 is TGTGCCAGCAGTTATGGGACGAGGACTGAAGCTTTCTTT. Translation: CASSYGTRTEAFF.

V gene TRBV6-5 combines with J gene TRBJ1-1, with D possibly TRBD1 on 5 matching bases. Germline lookup yields CDR1 MNHEY and CDR2 SVGAGI. The CDR3 totals 15 residues. Trimming left V 3 bases short and J 7 bases short, with 18 bases between. CDR3: CASSYGSGTGSEAFF. As DNA, the CDR3 is TGTGCCAGCAGTTATGGATCAGGGACGGGCAGTGAAGCTTTCTTT.

This chain links TRBV7-2 with TRBJ2-2; 12 positions match TRBD2. Losses at the gene ends were 6 bases for V and 4 bases for J; bases not matched to a gene: 6. CDR1 SGHTA and CDR2 FQGNSA come from the germline V gene. This CDR3 is 16 amino acids long. The DNA for the CDR3 is TGTGCCAGCAGGACGACTAGCGGGGGATTCACCGGGGAGCTGTTTTTT. This sequence encodes CASRTTSGGFTGELFF.

The chain is built from TRBV7-8 and TRBJ2-7; D call uncertain. The CDR3 consists of 13 residues. Germline values: CDR1 SGHVS, CDR2 FQNEAQ. Trimming pared 3 bases from V and 0 bases from J, leaving 6 bases between. CDR3 in DNA: TGTGCCAGCAGCTTTACACGCTCCTACGAGCAGTACTTC. Its protein is CASSFTRSYEQYF.